The text below deals with one T cell receptor beta chain. This receptor's antigen is unknown. No clone much larger than this one lies a single base away; base qualities are absent. The library was produced with the immunoSEQ multiplex PCR assay. RNA was extracted from all samples and reverse transcribed into cDNA as template for TCR sequencing. SuperScript III was used to make first-strand cDNA, primed with a 2:1 mix of oligo-dT and random hexamers. A synthetic immune receptor repertoire was used to assess amplification bias, and residual bias was removed computationally. The original methods were these. After raw reads were preprocessed to remove errors, the CDR3 was defined following IMGT conventions as running from the conserved cysteine to phenylalanine. Clonality was computed by normalizing Shannon entropy by log2 of the number of productive unique TCRs and subtracting the result from 1. Whether scalp clones were CD4 or CD8 was inferred by matching scalp TCRbeta sequences against CD4 and CD8 repertoires sorted from blood. The table comes from immuneACCESS by way of TCRdb, which keeps in-frame sequences with V and J called. Part of the clones is missing from these tables; in studies checked, under half for an unresolved V gene and the rest for unknown reasons. V and J calls and clone size are given by that table; D and trimming were obtained from the DNA. This sample comprises over 90,000 clones, 70% to 90% of them detected only once. The top ten constitute around 10% of the sample.

In light of the paper, this sample's treatment or condition label describes: oral pan-JAK inhibitor, 5-10 mg twice daily. Lesional scalp punch biopsies and peripheral blood were collected from alopecia areata patients. PBMCs were separated by density centrifugation and stained for CD3, CD4 and CD8, after which CD4+ and CD8+ T cells were sorted on a FACSAria. These data belong to a study of CD8+ T cells in alopecia areata (dated by TCRdb to between 2017 and 2018). Context from the whole study: Treated patients were enrolled in an open-label pilot trial of oral tofacitinib at 5 to 10 mg twice daily for moderate-to-severe alopecia areata. Tofacitinib was given for 6 to 18 months, followed by 6 months of follow-up off drug to assess delayed response and recurrence. Disease severity in treated patients was measured with the SALT score, which quantifies the percentage of affected scalp surface area. To study T cell clonal expansion in alopecia areata, the researchers applied high-throughput TCRbeta sequencing to both the C3H/HeJ mouse model and human patients. Scalp tissue and sorted CD4+ and CD8+ peripheral blood T cells from patchy and totalis/universalis alopecia areata patients and from healthy controls were covered by human TCRbeta sequencing. Biopsies were taken from tofacitinib-treated patients at baseline and at 4 and 24 weeks of treatment, and a later scalp biopsy was taken in several of the tofacitinib-treated patients. Scalp clonality was compared among normal scalp (n=4), patchy alopecia areata scalp (n=8), and alopecia totalis/universalis scalp (n=8). The RNA source kit depended on sample type: the PAXgene miRNA kit for fixed scalp, the miRNeasy kit for PBMCs, and the RNeasy kit for mouse skin. Amplification of TCRbeta CDR3 regions was done by immunoSEQ multiplex PCR using 35 Vbeta forward primers and 13 Jbeta reverse primers.

Trimming takes 2 bases from V and 0 bases from J, and the germline ends sit 8 bases apart. The germline V gene (reference sequence) supplies CDR1 MNHNY and CDR2 SVGAGI. From the cysteine up to the phenylalanine, the CDR3 has a length of 15 residues. Only CDR3 DNA remains: 45 bases, in frame from the first base. General conclusions and limits of the study: The treated cohort was small, with a single nonresponder, so links between baseline CD8+ expansion and response need larger studies. Higher clonality and more expanded CD8+ clones were observed in lesional scalp than in normal scalp, particularly in alopecia totalis/universalis, a finding suggestive of antigenic drive. Unlike mouse skin, which is dominated by gammadelta T cells, normal human skin has resident alphabeta T cells that are also sequenced, and this complicates analysis of the scalp TCR repertoire. Many expanded lesional clones persisted in scalp and blood during tofacitinib treatment, which may partly explain relapse after stopping treatment. Shared TCR sequences between patients were less evident than in mice, which may be partly attributable to HLA diversity in the patient population. Tofacitinib significantly lowered scalp clonality and the number of expanded CD8+ clones among the top 100 scalp clones.

Material: CD8+ T cells sorted from blood, obtained at week 34, from a patient treated with tofacitinib. Recombination connected TRBV6-6 to TRBJ2-1; TRBD1 is a weak D gene call, 5 bases matching. This TCR was sampled from a human donor with alopecia areata. In nucleotide form, the sequence is TGTGCCAGCAGTTACGGGGCGAGCTCCTACAATGAGCAGTTCTTC. Its translation is CASSYGASSYNEQFF.